This T cell receptor (beta chain) was captured by sequencing in a study of neurological immune-mediated disorders. This clonotype was observed many times. The cDNA was produced through 5'RACE with 10-nucleotide random UMIs. From the 5' RACE reads, TCRdb called clonotypes with MiXCR, one entry per CDR3 protein. The sample holds approximately 51,000 distinct CDR3 sequences, around 3.4% seen once. The sequence was collected from a man aged 40-49 years with multiple sclerosis. The sequencing input was PBMCs.

The DNA of the CDR3 is TGCAGTGGCACTCTTATGGGATCCCGGCGGGGTCAGCCCCAGCATTTT. Translation gives CSGTLMGSRRGQPQHF. The chain recombines TRBV20-1 with TRBJ1-5; no clear D gene. Germline V CDR1 and CDR2: DFQATT, SNEGSKA (reference sequence). The CDR3 runs to 16 residues. V lost 7 bases to trimming and J lost 6 bases, with 25 bases between them.